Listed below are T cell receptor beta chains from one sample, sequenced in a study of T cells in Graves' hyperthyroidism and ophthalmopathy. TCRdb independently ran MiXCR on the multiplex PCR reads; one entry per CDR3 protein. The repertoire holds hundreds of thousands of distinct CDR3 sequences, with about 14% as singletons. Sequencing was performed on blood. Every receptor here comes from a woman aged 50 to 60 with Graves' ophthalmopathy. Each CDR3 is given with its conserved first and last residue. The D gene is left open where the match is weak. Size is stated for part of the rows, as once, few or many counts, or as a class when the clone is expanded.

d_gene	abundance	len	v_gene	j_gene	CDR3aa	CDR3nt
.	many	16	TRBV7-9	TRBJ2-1	CASSSLEAGWRDEQFF	TGTGCCAGCAGCTCGCTCGAGGCGGGGTGGCGGGATGAGCAGTTCTTC
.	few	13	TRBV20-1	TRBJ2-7	CSAREAALYEQYF	TGCAGTGCTAGAGAGGCAGCTTTATACGAGCAGTACTTC
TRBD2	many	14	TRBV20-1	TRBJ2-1	CSARLAGGFNEQFF	TGCAGTGCACGACTAGCGGGAGGTTTCAATGAGCAGTTCTTC
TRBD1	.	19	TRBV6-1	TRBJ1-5	CASRAPETGQGRSNQPQHF	TGTGCCAGCAGAGCCCCCGAGACTGGACAGGGAAGGAGCAATCAGCCCCAGCATTTT
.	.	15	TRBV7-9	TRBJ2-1	CASSDNLAEDNEQFF	TGTGCCAGCAGCGACAATTTAGCGGAGGACAATGAGCAGTTCTTC
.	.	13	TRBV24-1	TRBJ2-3	CATSDGGIGTQYF	TGTGCCACCAGTGATGGGGGAATCGGTACGCAGTATTTT
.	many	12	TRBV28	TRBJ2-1	CASTDRYNEQFF	TGTGCCAGCACCGACCGATACAATGAGCAGTTCTTC
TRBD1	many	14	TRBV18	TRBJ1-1	CASSPWDSLSEAFF	TGTGCCAGCTCACCCTGGGACAGCCTCTCTGAAGCTTTCTTT
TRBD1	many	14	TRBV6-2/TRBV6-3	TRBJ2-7	CASSYRDSVYEQYF	TGTGCCAGCAGTTACCGGGACAGCGTCTACGAGCAGTACTTC
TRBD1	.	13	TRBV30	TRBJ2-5	CAWKTGGSETQYF	TGTGCCTGGAAGACAGGGGGCTCGGAGACCCAGTACTTC
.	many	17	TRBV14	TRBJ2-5	CASSPRTAGVWLETQYF	TGTGCCAGCAGCCCTAGGACAGCCGGAGTTTGGTTAGAGACCCAGTACTTC
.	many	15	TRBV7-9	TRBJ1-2	CASSSGGTLEYGYTF	TGTGCCAGCAGCTCCGGGGGGACATTGGAATATGGCTACACCTTC
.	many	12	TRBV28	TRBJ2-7	CASYHQVYEQYF	TGTGCCAGCTACCATCAGGTCTACGAGCAGTACTTC
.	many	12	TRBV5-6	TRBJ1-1	CASSLFRGEAFF	TGTGCCAGCAGCTTGTTCAGGGGTGAAGCTTTCTTT
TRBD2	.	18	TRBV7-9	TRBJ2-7	CASSSPMGLAGGTYEQYF	TGTGCCAGCAGCTCACCCATGGGACTAGCGGGAGGAACCTACGAGCAGTACTTC
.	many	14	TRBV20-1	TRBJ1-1	CSARRGGRNTEAFF	TGCAGTGCTAGACGGGGGGGCCGGAACACTGAAGCTTTCTTT
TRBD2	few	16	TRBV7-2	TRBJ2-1	CASTYSGRGSYNEQFF	TGTGCCAGCACCTATAGCGGGAGAGGCTCCTACAATGAGCAGTTCTTC
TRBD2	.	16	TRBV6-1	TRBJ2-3	CASSSGLAGPADTQYF	TGTGCCAGCAGTTCGGGACTAGCGGGACCAGCAGATACGCAGTATTTT
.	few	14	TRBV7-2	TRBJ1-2	CATALDDLSYGYTF	TGTGCTACCGCATTGGATGACCTTAGCTATGGCTACACCTTC
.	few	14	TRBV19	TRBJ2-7	CASSARMSSYEQYF	TGTGCCAGTAGTGCTCGGATGAGCTCCTACGAGCAGTACTTC